This T cell receptor (beta chain) was recorded in a study of CXCR3-negative and CXCR3-positive naive CD8 T cells. Study-level information: Sequencing brought in 130 million or so TRB reads altogether, and each library got about 1.5 +/- 0.3 million.

Preparation of TRB cDNA libraries relied on 5' RACE carrying UMI labels. TCRdb re-analyzed the 5' RACE reads; it lists each CDR3 protein once, without DNA. The sample includes 150,000 or so distinct CDR3 sequences. Study observations and caveats: Memory CD8+ T cell repertoires were far less diverse than both naive subsets. Relative to CXCR3-negative naive cells, CXCR3-positive naive cells had more hydrophobic TRB CDR3s. Surface CD5 was comparable between naive subsets; TCR strength was inferred from TRB CDR3 properties.

Turning to this clonotype: Its antigen is not known.

A CD45RO-CCR7+CD27+CD95- profile was what naive CD8+ T cells displayed. Material for sequencing was naive CXCR3+ CD8+ T cells from blood. Regarding subset: CD45RO-CCR7+CD27+CD95- naive CD8+ T cells expressing CXCR3 (TNR3+). The sequence was obtained from a human donor in good health. Some clones in this sample may be carry-over from other donors' samples.

The CDR3 is CASSGDGTGGTYEQYF. The chain combines TRBV28 with TRBJ2-7; TCRdb's assignment of TRBD1 cannot be checked, as there is no DNA. Germline CDR1 and CDR2: MDHEN and SYDVKM. The CDR3 runs 16 residues.